This note documents a single TCR beta chain sequence. This entry comes from a study of blood T cell repertoires in COVID-19. Clones were read by immunoSEQ multiplex PCR, and TCRdb kept only the in-frame ones, dropping some. The sample shows about 190,000 clones, approximately 88% of them seen only once. Cohort allocation depended upon clinical history that participants reported. Trimming pared 1 base from V and 10 bases from J, leaving 20 bases between. This CDR3 contains 16 residues. The germline CDR1 and CDR2 sequences are LGHNA and YNFKEQ. The chain combines TRBV4-2 with TRBJ2-1; a possible D gene is TRBD1 (5 bases). Source material: PBMCs or T cells enriched from blood (not recorded which). The sequence derives from a woman aged 30 to 39 who had recovered from COVID-19. CDR3 residues: CASSQAQGPLGREQFF. In DNA form, the CDR3 reads TGTGCCAGCAGCCAAGCCCAGGGTCCCTTGGGCCGCGAGCAGTTCTTC.